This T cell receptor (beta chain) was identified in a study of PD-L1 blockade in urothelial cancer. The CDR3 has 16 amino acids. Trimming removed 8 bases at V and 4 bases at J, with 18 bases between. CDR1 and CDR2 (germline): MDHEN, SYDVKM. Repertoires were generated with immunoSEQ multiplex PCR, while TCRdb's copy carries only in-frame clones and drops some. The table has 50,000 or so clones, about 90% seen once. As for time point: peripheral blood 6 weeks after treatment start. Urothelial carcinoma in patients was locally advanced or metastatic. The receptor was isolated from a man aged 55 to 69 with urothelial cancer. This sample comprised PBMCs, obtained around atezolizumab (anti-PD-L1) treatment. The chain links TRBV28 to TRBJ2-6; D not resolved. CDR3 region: CASGSGSPGGANVLTF. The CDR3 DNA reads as TGTGCCAGCGGCTCCGGGTCCCCCGGCGGGGCCAACGTCCTGACTTTC. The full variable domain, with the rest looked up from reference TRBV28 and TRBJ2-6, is DVKVTQSSRYLVKRTGEKVFLECVQDMDHENMFWYRQDPGLGLRLIYFSYDVKMKEKGDIPEGYSVSREKKERFSLILESASTNQTSMYLCASGSGSPGGANVLTFGAGSRLTVL.